A single sample is the source of the 29 T cell receptor beta chains below, sequenced in a study of post-analysis software for immune sequencing data. Tagging with unique molecular identifiers was a feature of the TCR beta cDNA libraries. TCRdb ran MiXCR on the PCR reads and lists one entry per CDR3 protein. The sample consists of 150,000 to 200,000 distinct CDR3 sequences, 30% of them appearing once. These receptors have no known antigen. Overall study findings and caveats: About five TRBV segments were more frequent in patients than controls; TRBV5-6, TRBV5-1 and TRBV20-1 belonged to this group.

The sample comprised blood. Receptors were obtained from a girl aged 5-17 years with multiple sclerosis.

V is TRBV7-9 and J is TRBJ2-2; tentative D call: TRBD2 (5 bases). CDR3 length equals 13 residues. Trimming pared 5 bases from V and 7 bases from J, leaving 11 bases between. Germline lookup yields CDR1 SEHNR and CDR2 FQNEAQ (reference sequence). CDR3 DNA: TGTGCCAGCAGCCCGGGTCGGGACGGGGAGCTGTTTTTT. As protein: CASSPGRDGELFF. Filled out from reference TRBV7-9 and TRBJ2-2, the complete variable domain reads DTGVSQNPRHKITKRGQNVTFRCDPISEHNRLYWYRQTLGQGPEFLTYFQNEAQLEKSRLLSDRFSAERPKGSFSTLEIQRTEQGDSAMYLCASSPGRDGELFFGEGSRLTVL.

The V call is TRBV4-1, the J call TRBJ1-6; D possibly corresponds to TRBD1 (5 bases). Germline V gives CDR1 MGHRA, CDR2 YSYEKL. This CDR3 is built from 16 residues. The germline V and J ends were trimmed by 0 bases and 10 bases, with 16 bases remaining between them. CDR3 region: CASSQDSSGRRSPLHF. DNA of the CDR3: TGCGCCAGCAGCCAAGATTCTTCGGGACGGCGGTCACCCCTCCACTTT.

This clonotype was picked up a small number of times. This sequence joins TRBV5-6 and TRBJ2-3, with 9 bases matching TRBD1. J gave up 2 bases and V 0 bases, and 1 base lay outside the gene matches. Germline V gives CDR1 SGHDT, CDR2 YYEEEE. The CDR3 runs 15 residues. CDR3 nucleotides: TGTGCCAGCAGCTTGGGGGACAGGGTCACAGATACGCAGTATTTT. Protein: CASSLGDRVTDTQYF.

This sequence joins TRBV5-1 and TRBJ1-1; TRBD1 matches at 10 bases. Germline CDR1 reads SGHRS; CDR2 reads YFSETQ. The J segment lost 2 bases and the V segment lost 0 bases, leaving 7 bases of the junction unmatched. This CDR3 has 17 residues. CDR3 amino acids: CASSLVGQGSINTEAFF. CDR3 nucleotide sequence: TGCGCCAGCAGCTTGGTGGGACAGGGGTCGATTAACACTGAAGCTTTCTTT.

The sample holds many counts of this clonotype. The V gene is TRBV4-1, the J gene TRBJ2-1, with 12 bases that match TRBD2. Germline trimming cut 2 bases from V and 6 bases from J; bases unmatched to any gene: 5. The germline V gene has CDR1 MGHRA and CDR2 YSYEKL. The CDR3 consists of 16 residues. This CDR3 is CASSQRLAGALNEQFF. The CDR3 nucleotides read TGCGCCAGCAGCCAAAGACTAGCGGGAGCTCTCAATGAGCAGTTCTTC.

This clonotype was counted between two and nine times. The V gene is TRBV27, the J gene TRBJ2-7; D gene ambiguous. Trimming shortened V by 0 bases and J by 6 bases, and 9 bases separated the two germline ends. This CDR3 has 13 residues. Germline CDR1 reads MNHEY; CDR2 reads SMNVEV (reference sequence). In DNA, the CDR3 is TGTGCCAGCAGTTTATCCCACGGCGCCGAGCAGTACTTC. Protein product: CASSLSHGAEQYF.

This clonotype has just one count. One base away lies a much larger clone, so this may be a sequencing read error. The chain couples TRBV27 to TRBJ2-1; 10 bases match TRBD1. Per germline, CDR1 MNHEY and CDR2 SMNVEV (reference sequence). V gave up 7 bases and J gave up 12 bases; unmatched junction bases: 9. The CDR3 contains 13 residues. CDR3 region: CASTTGGQDGQFF. CDR3 DNA sequence: TGTGCCAGCACGACAGGGGGCCAGGATGGGCAGTTCTTC.

This clonotype was observed at least ten times. The rearrangement links TRBV6-5 to TRBJ2-1, with TRBD2 matching 7 bases. After removal of 0 bases from V and 3 bases from J, the junction contained 8 bases not matched to a gene. Germline V gene lookup returns CDR1 MNHEY and CDR2 SVGAGI. CDR3 length: 17 residues. CDR3 sequence (DNA): TGTGCCAGCAGTTACTCCTATTCCGGGAGGCACTACAATGAGCAGTTCTTC. This codes for CASSYSYSGRHYNEQFF.

Ten or more counts support this clonotype. The chain employs TRBV6-1 and TRBJ2-1; 10 nucleotides align to TRBD2. V was clipped by 7 bases and J by 1 base; unmatched bases: 16. The germline gives CDR1 MNHNS, CDR2 SASEGT. The CDR3 is 19 amino acids. The CDR3 is CASINRGFIAGGSYNEQFF. The DNA of the CDR3 is TGTGCCAGCATCAACCGGGGGTTTATAGCGGGAGGTTCCTACAATGAGCAGTTCTTC.

The CDR3 DNA sequence: TGCGCCAGCGGCCTTGGACTGGGTGGGGTCACAGATACGCAGTATTTT. This translates into CASGLGLGGVTDTQYF. The rearrangement joins TRBV5-1 to TRBJ2-3; D possibly corresponds to TRBD2 (5 bases). Trimming removed 7 bases from V and 2 bases from J, with 20 bases in between. CDR1 is SGHRS and CDR2 is YFSETQ in the germline V gene. The CDR3 is 16 residues long.

This clonotype was seen ten or more times. The chain recombines TRBV20-1 with TRBJ2-5; 8 nucleotides line up with TRBD1. The end of the DNA fits TRBJ2-7 better, so the J call may be wrong. This CDR3 comprises 15 residues. Germline CDR1 reads DFQATT; CDR2 reads SNEGSKA (reference sequence). CDR3 DNA: TGCAGTGCTAGAGTTGCCCGGACAGGGAGGCTCGAGCAGTACTTC. It specifies CSARVARTGRLEQYF.

Turning to this clonotype: A much larger clone is a single base away; this may be a read error. The chain has TRBV2 and TRBJ2-3; 9 bases align to TRBD2. Germline V lookup: CDR1 SNHLY, CDR2 FYNNEI. The CDR3 is 19 residues long. This CDR3 reads CASRGPGLAAMIPTGTQYF. CDR3 DNA: TGTGCCAGCAGAGGGCCGGGACTAGCCGCCATGATCCCCACAGGTACGCAGTATTTT. The full variable domain, rest sourced from reference TRBV2 and TRBJ2-3, is EPEVTQTPSHQVTQMGQEVILRCVPISNHLYFYWYRQILGQKVEFLVSFYNNEISEKSEIFDDQFSVERPDGSNFTLKIRSTKLEDSAMYFCASRGPGLAAMIPTGTQYFGPGTRLTVL.

This clonotype was picked up a small number of times. V is TRBV4-1 and J is TRBJ1-1, with 7 bases identical to TRBD1. V trimming: 1 base; J trimming: 10 bases; junction bases outside the gene matches: 3. The germline gives CDR1 MGHRA, CDR2 YSYEKL. This CDR3 has 12 amino acids. The CDR3 DNA sequence: TGCGCCAGCAGCCAAGGACAGGGAAGAGCTTTCTTT. Translating it yields CASSQGQGRAFF.

Notes on this clonotype: A much bigger clone sits one base away, suggesting this may be a read error. The genes are TRBV4-1 and TRBJ2-7; 15 positions match TRBD2. The CDR3 consists of 16 residues. V gave up 4 bases and J gave up 3 bases; unmatched junction bases: 4. From germline, CDR1 is MGHRA and CDR2 YSYEKL. For the CDR3, the DNA is TGCGCCAGCAGCCCTCCGGGACTAGCGGGAGGCTACGAGCAGTACTTC. Residues: CASSPPGLAGGYEQYF.

CDR3 coding DNA: TGTGCCAGCAGCTTAGCGGTGGGAGGAGGCAATGAGCAGTACTTC. It encodes CASSLAVGGGNEQYF. The gene calls are TRBV7-6 and TRBJ2-5, with D tentatively TRBD2 (6 bases). This CDR3 has 15 amino acids. With 0 bases removed from V and 11 bases from J, the gap between germline ends came to 19 bases. Germline V gene lookup returns CDR1 SGHVS and CDR2 FNYEAQ.

As to this clonotype: A much larger clone differs by one base, so this may be a read error. The chain employs TRBV6-5 and TRBJ2-3; the D gene could be TRBD1 or TRBD2 (6 bases each). The germline V gene has CDR1 MNHEY and CDR2 SVGAGI. Between the trimmed V and J ends, which lost 0 bases and 8 bases, there was a span of 18 bases. The CDR3 is 16 amino acids. The CDR3 protein is CASSYSGGIGGGTQYF. DNA of the CDR3: TGTGCCAGCAGTTACTCAGGGGGGATAGGGGGAGGTACGCAGTATTTT.

This rearrangement joins TRBV29-1 to TRBJ2-2; D is undetermined. Per germline, CDR1 SQVTM and CDR2 ANQGSEA. Trimming removed 7 bases from V and 4 bases from J, with 13 bases in between. CDR3 length: 13 residues. CDR3 DNA sequence: TGCAGCGCCGCCCGATTGACCACCGGGGAGCTGTTTTTT. Amino acid sequence: CSAARLTTGELFF.

This CDR3 reads CASSVVRGQRYEQYF. The CDR3 DNA sequence: TGTGCCAGCAGCGTAGTGAGAGGCCAGCGCTACGAGCAGTACTTC. This rearrangement joins TRBV11-2 to TRBJ2-7; D not certain. The V gene lost 5 bases and the J gene lost 3 bases, with 17 bases spanning the gap. Germline CDR1 reads SGHAT; CDR2 reads FQNNGV. This CDR3 has 15 amino acids.

This chain joins TRBV4-3 and TRBJ2-5; the D is unclear. The tail of the sequence fits TRBJ2-7 better, so the J call may be wrong. In germline, CDR1 is LGHNA, CDR2 YSLEER. The CDR3 runs to 13 residues. The chain's CDR3 is CASSQNEGCEQYF. CDR3 coding DNA: TGCGCCAGCAGCCAGAACGAAGGCTGCGAGCAGTACTTC.

This clonotype appeared many times. The chain combines TRBV10-3 with TRBJ2-1; maybe TRBD1 (6 bases). This CDR3 spans 12 amino acids. The germline CDR1 and CDR2 sequences are ENHRY and SYGVKD. Deletions cut 6 bases from V and 10 bases from J, with 13 bases between. In DNA form, the CDR3 reads TGTGCCATCAGGGGGGCTCAAGGGGAGCAGTTCTTC. This gives the protein CAIRGAQGEQFF.

This clonotype appeared a few times. This rearrangement joins TRBV10-3 to TRBJ2-5; D unresolved. The end of the DNA is better explained by TRBJ2-7, so the J call may be wrong. The CDR3 is 15 residues long. The germline CDR1 and CDR2 sequences are ENHRY and SYGVKD. CDR3 DNA: TGTGCCATCAGCCTAAACACCGGTCTTACGAACGAGCAGTACTTC. Its translation: CAISLNTGLTNEQYF.

A single count supports this clonotype. The V call is TRBV4-2, the J call TRBJ2-2; 12 bases fit TRBD2. CDR1 and CDR2 from the germline V gene are LGHNA and YNFKEQ. J gave up 4 bases and V 3 bases, and 6 bases lay outside the gene matches. The CDR3 is made up of 17 amino acids. As DNA, the CDR3 is TGTGCCAGCAGCCACTTTCTAGCGGGAGGGGGCACCGGGGAGCTGTTTTTT. Translation gives CASSHFLAGGGTGELFF.

The V gene is TRBV12-3 or TRBV12-4, the J gene TRBJ2-7, with D possibly matching TRBD1 (6 bases). Trimming shortened V by 5 bases and J by 0 bases, and 11 bases separated the two germline ends. This CDR3 is 14 amino acids long. The CDR3 DNA reads as TGTGCCAGCAGTCGTCGGACAGACTCCTACGAGCAGTACTTC. The encoded protein is CASSRRTDSYEQYF.

This clonotype appeared a few times. The CDR3 coding sequence is TGTGCCAGCTCGCCAGGGACTAGCGGGAGCAAGTACAATGAGCAGTACTTC. Protein product: CASSPGTSGSKYNEQYF. This chain joins TRBV18 and TRBJ2-1, with 14 positions matching TRBD2. The DNA end favors TRBJ2-7, so the J call may be wrong. The CDR3 is 17 amino acids. CDR1 is KGHSH and CDR2 is LQKENI in the germline V gene.

This clonotype was recorded a few times. V is TRBV5-1 and J is TRBJ1-2; D gene unclear. Germline values: CDR1 SGHRS, CDR2 YFSETQ. Trimming left V 4 bases short and J 8 bases short, with 9 bases between. The CDR3 covers 11 residues. The CDR3 coding sequence is TGCGCCAGCAGCGCAAATCAGGGCTACACCTTC. It is translated as CASSANQGYTF.

The chain is built from TRBV12-3 or TRBV12-4 and TRBJ1-6; a possible D gene is TRBD1 (6 bases). V was clipped by 5 bases and J by 8 bases, with 10 bases between them. CDR3 length: 13 residues. The CDR3 here is CASSPRTDSPLHF. In DNA form, the CDR3 reads TGTGCCAGCAGTCCGAGGACAGATTCACCCCTCCACTTT.

This clonotype was found many times. This chain joins TRBV29-1 and TRBJ2-5, with D possibly matching TRBD1 (6 bases). Germline CDR1 reads SQVTM; CDR2 reads ANQGSEA. V gave up 4 bases and J gave up 5 bases, with 11 bases separating them. This CDR3 is built from 12 residues. CDR3 coding DNA: TGCAGCGTTGCGGATGGGGGCGAGACCCAGTACTTC. Amino acids: CSVADGGETQYF.

The chain has TRBV10-3 and TRBJ2-1, with D uncertain. Trimming stripped 4 bases from V and 2 bases from J, with 9 bases between. The length of the CDR3 is 14 residues. The germline V gene has CDR1 ENHRY and CDR2 SYGVKD. The DNA for the CDR3 is TGTGCCATCAGTGGAAGAGACACCTACAATGAGCAGTTCTTC. This encodes CAISGRDTYNEQFF.

This clonotype has a count of ten or more. The gene calls are TRBV5-1 and TRBJ1-2; D possibly corresponds to TRBD1 (6 bases). Germline CDR1 reads SGHRS; CDR2 reads YFSETQ. The V and J ends lost 2 bases and 8 bases respectively, with 16 bases between them. The CDR3 sequence is 14 residues long. The chain's CDR3 is CASSFSTGLGGYTF. Written as DNA, the CDR3 is TGCGCCAGCAGCTTTTCCACAGGGCTGGGCGGCTACACCTTC.